These T cell receptor beta chains were read from a single sample in a study of shared clonotypes between healthy human individuals. Generated by immunoSEQ multiplex PCR, the TCRdb table keeps only in-frame clones and is missing some. The table has approximately 470,000 clones, about 85% seen once. The sequenced material came from PBMCs. These receptors were collected from a middle-aged woman in good health. Some clones in this sample may be carry-over from other donors' samples. Each CDR3 is given without its conserved first and last residue. The D gene is left open where the match is weak.

v_call d_call cdr3_aa
TRBV5-4 TRBD2 ASSPTSETHYEQY
TRBV5-1 NA ASSLAWRGLPSGANVLT
TRBV5-1 TRBD1 ASSRDSYEQY
TRBV28 NA AIQVSYSNQPQH
TRBV5-4 NA ASSLDREVYGYT
TRBV7-3 TRBD2 ASSLSTSGRVNEQF
TRBV28 NA ASSRQMNTEAF
TRBV5-4 NA ASSLWDGGYEQY
TRBV7-8 NA ASNPQY
TRBV18 NA ASSPAGGGVYGYT
TRBV7-6 TRBD1 ASSQGQGPHEQY
TRBV4-2 TRBD2 ASSRTGTSGRSQETQY
TRBV7-9 TRBD1 ASSLARAGGEQY
TRBV18 NA ASSPPGLYNEQF